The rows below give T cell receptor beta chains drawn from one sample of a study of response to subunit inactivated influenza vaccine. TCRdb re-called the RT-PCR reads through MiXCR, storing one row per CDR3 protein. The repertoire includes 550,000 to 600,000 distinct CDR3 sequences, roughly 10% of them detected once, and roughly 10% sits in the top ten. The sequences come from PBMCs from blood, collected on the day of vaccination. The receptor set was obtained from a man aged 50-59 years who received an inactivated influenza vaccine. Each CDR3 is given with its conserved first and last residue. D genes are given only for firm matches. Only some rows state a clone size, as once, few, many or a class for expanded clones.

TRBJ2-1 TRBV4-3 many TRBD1 TGCGCCAGCAGCCAAGCCCGAGGGACAGGGTTCAACAATGAGCAGTTCTTC CASSQARGTGFNNEQFF
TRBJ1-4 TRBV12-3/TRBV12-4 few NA TGTGCCAGCTCTGCCCTGGGCAGGTTAACAACTAATGAAAAACTGTTTTTT CASSALGRLTTNEKLFF
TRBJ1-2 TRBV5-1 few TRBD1 TGCGCCAGCAGAATAGACCAGGGGGGCTATGGCTACACCTTC CASRIDQGGYGYTF
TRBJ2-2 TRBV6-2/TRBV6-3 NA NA TGTGCCAGCAGACGTTCGACAGTACGGAACACCGGGGAGCTGTTTTTT CASRRSTVRNTGELFF
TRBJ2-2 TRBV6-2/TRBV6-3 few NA TGTGCCAGCAGTTACCCCTTCCGGGAGCTGTTTTTT CASSYPFRELFF
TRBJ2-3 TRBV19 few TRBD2 TGTGCCAGTAGTCATCGCGGCGCGGGAGGGTATCCAGATACGCAGTATTTT CASSHRGAGGYPDTQYF
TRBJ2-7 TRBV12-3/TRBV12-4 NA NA TGTGCCAGCAAAAGGGGGGTCCTATCGGTCGAGCAGTACTTC CASKRGVLSVEQYF
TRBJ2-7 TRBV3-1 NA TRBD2 TGTGCCAGCAGCCGGGGGACTACCTACGAGCAGTACTTC CASSRGTTYEQYF
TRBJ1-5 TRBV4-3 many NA TGCGCCAGCAGCCAAGATTCCACAGGCCCCTATCAGCCCCAGCATTTT CASSQDSTGPYQPQHF
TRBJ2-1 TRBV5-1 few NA TGCGCCAGCAGCTTGGTAGTAGCGGAGGTGTTCGGGGTGTCTGACAATGAGCAGTTCTTC CASSLVVAEVFGVSDNEQFF
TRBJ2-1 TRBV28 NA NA TGTGCCAGCAGGCCCGGCGGGATGAAAAACAATGAGCAGTTCTTC CASRPGGMKNNEQFF
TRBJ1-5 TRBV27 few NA TGTGCCAGCAGCCCATCACTTTGGCAGCCCCAGCATTTT CASSPSLWQPQHF
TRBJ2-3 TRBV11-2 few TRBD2 TGTGCCAGCAGCTCCGGGACTAGCGGGGGGCGTACAGATACGCAGTATTTT CASSSGTSGGRTDTQYF
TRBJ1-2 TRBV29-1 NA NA TGCAGCGTTGAAGATAAAGGGGGTTATGGCTACACCTTC CSVEDKGGYGYTF
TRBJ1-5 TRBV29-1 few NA TGCAGCCCTCGGCCCCAGCCCCAGCATTTT CSPRPQPQHF
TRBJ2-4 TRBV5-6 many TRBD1 TGTGCCAGCAGCTTGCCAGGGGGCGTAAGAAACATTCAGTACTTC CASSLPGGVRNIQYF
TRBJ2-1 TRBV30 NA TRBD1 TGTGCCTGGAGTGTACGGACAGGCGTGAACTCCTACAATGAGCAGTTCTTC CAWSVRTGVNSYNEQFF
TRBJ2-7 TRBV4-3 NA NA TGCGCCAGCAGCCAAGAACAGGCGGACTACGAGCAGTACTTC CASSQEQADYEQYF
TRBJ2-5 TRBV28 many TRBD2 TGTGCCAGCAGAAAGCGGACTAGCGAAATGGAGACCCAGTACTTC CASRKRTSEMETQYF
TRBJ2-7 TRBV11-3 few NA TGTGCCAGCAGCTTTTCAAGGGGCTACGAGCAGTACTTC CASSFSRGYEQYF
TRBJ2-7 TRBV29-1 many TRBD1 TGCAGCGTTCGGGACAGGGGGCAGAACGAGCAGTACTTC CSVRDRGQNEQYF
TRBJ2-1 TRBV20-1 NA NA TGCAGTGCTAGAGATTTCCCGGGAATGAGAGATGAGCAGTTCTTC CSARDFPGMRDEQFF
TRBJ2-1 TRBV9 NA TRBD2 TGTGCCAGCAGCGTAGGGGGACTAGCGGGGGAGCAGTTCTTC CASSVGGLAGEQFF
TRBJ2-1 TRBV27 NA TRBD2 TGTGCCAGCAGTTGGGGGTTAGCGGGAGCGGGCAATGAGCAGTTCTTC CASSWGLAGAGNEQFF
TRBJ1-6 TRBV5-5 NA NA TGTGCCAGCAGCTTGGCTGGGGTGAGAAATCCCCTCCACTTT CASSLAGVRNPLHF
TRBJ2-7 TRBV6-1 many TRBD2 TGTGCCAGCAGGCCACGAAGACGGACTAGCGGGTTGAGCTCCTACGAGCAGTACTTC CASRPRRRTSGLSSYEQYF
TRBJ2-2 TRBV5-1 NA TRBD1 TGCGCCAGCAGCGTTACAGGGGGCCTCAACACCGGGGAGCTGTTTTTT CASSVTGGLNTGELFF
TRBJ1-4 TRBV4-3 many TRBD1 TGCGCCAGCAGTCGGGACAGGGTGAATGAAAAACTGTTTTTT CASSRDRVNEKLFF
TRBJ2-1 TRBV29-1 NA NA TGCAGCGTAAGAGGCGGGTACTACAATGAGCAGTTCTTC CSVRGGYYNEQFF
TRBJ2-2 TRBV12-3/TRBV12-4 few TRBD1 TGTGCCAGCCTGATGGGGACAGGGGGCACCGGGGAGCTGTTTTTT CASLMGTGGTGELFF
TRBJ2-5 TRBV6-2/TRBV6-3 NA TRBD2 TGTGCCAGCAGTTATGAGCGGGGCCCGGGCTCGACCCAGTACTTC CASSYERGPGSTQYF
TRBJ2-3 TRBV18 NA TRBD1 TGTGCCAGCTCAACGAAGGCCGGGACAGGGGGTAAAGATACGCAGTATTTT CASSTKAGTGGKDTQYF
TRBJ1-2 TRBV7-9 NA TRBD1 TGTGCCAGCAGCTTGAGGACAGGTTCGAACTATGGCTACACCTTC CASSLRTGSNYGYTF
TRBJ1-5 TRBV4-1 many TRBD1 TGCGCCAGCAGCCCAGGACAGGGAAATAGCAATCAGCCCCAGCATTTT CASSPGQGNSNQPQHF
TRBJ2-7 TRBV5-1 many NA TGCGCCAGCAGCTTGGGCGGCTTCGACGAGCAGTACTTC CASSLGGFDEQYF
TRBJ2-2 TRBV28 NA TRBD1 TGTGCCAGCAGTCAGGGACAGATTTACACCGGGGAGCTGTTTTTT CASSQGQIYTGELFF
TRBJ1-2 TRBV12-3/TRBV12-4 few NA TGTGCCAGCAGTCCCCCGGGGGGTTACTTTATCACCTTC CASSPPGGYFITF
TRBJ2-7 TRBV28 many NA TGTGCCAGCAGTACTCATACCTACGAGCAGTACTTC CASSTHTYEQYF
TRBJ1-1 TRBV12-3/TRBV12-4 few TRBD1 TGTGCCAGCAGCTCCGACAGGGCTGGCACTGAAGCTTTCTTT CASSSDRAGTEAFF
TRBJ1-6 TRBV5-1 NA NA TGCGCCAGCAGCTTAACAGGGAAAGACTATAATTCACCCCTCCACTTT CASSLTGKDYNSPLHF
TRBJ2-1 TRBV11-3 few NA TGTGCCAGCAGCTTGAGCAGGACGTACAATGAGCAGTTCTTC CASSLSRTYNEQFF
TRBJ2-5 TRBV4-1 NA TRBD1 TGCGCCAGCAGCCAACGGACAGGGGGGTTAGAGACCCAGTACTTC CASSQRTGGLETQYF
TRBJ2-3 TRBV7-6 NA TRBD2 TGTGCCAGCAGCTTAGGTTATGTTTTAGCGGGGATATCTAGCACAGATACGCAGTATTTT CASSLGYVLAGISSTDTQYF
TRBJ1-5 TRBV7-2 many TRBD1 TGTGCCAGCAGCCCATCGACAGGGGTTGGACAGCCCCAGCATTTT CASSPSTGVGQPQHF
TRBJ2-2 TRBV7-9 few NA TGTGCCAGCAGACAAGGGGCTAAGTTCACCGGGGAGCTGTTTTTT CASRQGAKFTGELFF
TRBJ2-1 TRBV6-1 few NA TGTGCCAGCAGGAGGGATAGCTCCTACAATGAGCAGTTCTTC CASRRDSSYNEQFF
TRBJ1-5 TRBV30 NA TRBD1 TGTGCCTGGAGCCGACAGGGTAGTCAGCCCCAGCATTTT CAWSRQGSQPQHF
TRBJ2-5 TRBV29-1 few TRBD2 TGCAGCGTAGTCCCTAGCGGGATCCAAGAGACCCAGTACTTC CSVVPSGIQETQYF
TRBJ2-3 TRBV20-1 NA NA TGCAGTGCTAGAGCGGGACGGGACCCAGATACGCAGTATTTT CSARAGRDPDTQYF
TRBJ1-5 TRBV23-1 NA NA TGCGCCAGCAGTCAATCGTGTAGGCAGCCCCAGCATTTT CASSQSCRQPQHF
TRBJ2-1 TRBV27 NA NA TGTGCCAGCAGGGCTGGATCCTACAATGAGCAGCTCTTC CASRAGSYNEQLF
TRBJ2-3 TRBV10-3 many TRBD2 TGTGCCATCAGTGAGGAGGGACTAGCGGGAACAGATACGCAGTATTTT CAISEEGLAGTDTQYF
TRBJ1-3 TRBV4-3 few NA TGCGCCAGCAGCCAAGATTTAACGCCTGGAAACACCATATATTTT CASSQDLTPGNTIYF
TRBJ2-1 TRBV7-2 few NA TGTGCCAGCAGCAACGTGGGGCGCGATTACAATGAGCAGTTCTTC CASSNVGRDYNEQFF
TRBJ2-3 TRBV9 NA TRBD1 TGTGCCAGCAGCAAGAGACAGGGGGGGACAGATACGCAGTATTTT CASSKRQGGTDTQYF